The clone carrying this T cell receptor (beta chain) occurred once. This sample was taken from a study of beta chain features in type 1 diabetes. Unmatched junction bases numbered 9, after V lost 0 bases and J lost 9 bases. The germline V gene encodes CDR1 SGHNT and CDR2 YYREEE (reference sequence). The CDR3 consists of 15 residues. Every bit of the isolated RNA underwent reverse transcription, so sequencing read expressed TCRB transcripts. Sequencing used immunoSEQ multiplex PCR; TCRdb keeps in-frame clones, though not all of them. Of a few hundred thousand clones in the sample, 11% were seen once. This TCR was sampled from a woman aged 30 to 39 in good health. The sample comprised naive CD4+ T cells from blood. This rearrangement joins TRBV5-4 to TRBJ2-1, with 7 bases matching TRBD1. The CDR3 nucleotides are TGTGCCAGCAGCTTGGTTGGGACAGCAAAGATTGAGCAGTTCTTC. This translates into CASSLVGTAKIEQFF.